A selection of T cell receptor beta chains follows, all from one sample in a study of T-cell memory formation after mild COVID-19. MiXCR, applied by TCRdb to the 5' RACE reads, yields one record per CDR3 protein. The sample contains 100,000 to 150,000 distinct CDR3 sequences, around a sixth of which appear only once. Sequencing was performed on PBMCs or a T cell subset sorted from them (not recorded which). The receptor source for this set is an adult woman who had mild COVID-19 (a few samples of this study predate the infection). Cell type and time point are not known. CDR3s include the opening cysteine and the closing phenylalanine or tryptophan. Fields, in order: V gene, J gene, clone size, CDR3 protein. The size of a clone is reported for some rows only, either as once, few or many, or as a class for expanded clones.

TRBV24-1	TRBJ2-2	few	CATRGGGHTGELFF
TRBV19	TRBJ2-7	.	CASSIFGDTSYEQYF
TRBV25-1	TRBJ1-2	.	CASGRTGGFGYTF
TRBV6-2/TRBV6-3	TRBJ2-1	few	CASSYGQALLSEDEQFF
TRBV7-9	TRBJ2-1	.	CASSPTGYEQFF
TRBV29-1	TRBJ1-5	few	CSVAWDSHQPQHF
TRBV20-1	TRBJ2-3	few	CSATFIAGATTDTQYF
TRBV5-6	TRBJ2-7	.	CASSSTILRRDRLIEQYF
TRBV12-3/TRBV12-4	TRBJ1-4	.	CASRLPATEKLFF
TRBV7-6	TRBJ1-1	few	CASSLEQGAPVDTEAFF
TRBV10-3	TRBJ2-7	many	CAIRLTGNSYEQYF
TRBV5-1	TRBJ2-3	few	CASRTEGAADTQYF
TRBV12-3/TRBV12-4	TRBJ2-3	.	CASSLWLNTQYF
TRBV13	TRBJ2-3	.	CASSPAWGADTQYF
TRBV4-1	TRBJ2-2	many	CASTHDRGPGELFF
TRBV5-1	TRBJ2-1	.	CASSSTPSGGARGQFF
TRBV24-1	TRBJ2-1	.	CATSGGGLSSYNEQFF
TRBV29-1	TRBJ2-1	many	CSVDRSSDNEQFF
TRBV5-1	TRBJ1-1	few	CASSLVTNTEAFF
TRBV20-1	TRBJ2-3	.	CSAQQVQGVTDTQYF
TRBV30	TRBJ2-7	.	CAWSRQTGYEQYF
TRBV24-1	TRBJ2-2	.	CATSDPGQRGYTGELFF
TRBV5-4	TRBJ1-3	once	CASSSGLRSGNTIYF
TRBV18	TRBJ2-5	few	CASSLSVQETQYF
TRBV6-5	TRBJ2-1	few	CASSYSVASGNNEQFF
TRBV5-1	TRBJ2-2	few	CASSSSPGQGPTGELFF
TRBV5-1	TRBJ1-6	.	CASRAGQGDSPLHF
TRBV12-3/TRBV12-4	TRBJ2-1	.	CASSFSGRGFSIQFF
TRBV5-1	TRBJ2-3	.	CASSPRGWWSTDTQYF